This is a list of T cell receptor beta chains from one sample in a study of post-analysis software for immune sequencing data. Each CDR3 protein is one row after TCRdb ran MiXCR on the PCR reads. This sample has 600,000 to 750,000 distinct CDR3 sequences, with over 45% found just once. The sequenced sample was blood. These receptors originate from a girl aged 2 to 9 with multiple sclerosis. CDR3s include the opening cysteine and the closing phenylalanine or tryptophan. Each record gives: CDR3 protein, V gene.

CDR3aa: CASSKTGTQETQYF; v_gene: TRBV12-3/TRBV12-4
CDR3aa: CASSPNKETQYF; v_gene: TRBV6-5
CDR3aa: CASSRSGPTHEQFF; v_gene: TRBV6-5
CDR3aa: CASSSPTVTDTQYF; v_gene: TRBV7-2
CDR3aa: CASSDSGTLLEQYF; v_gene: TRBV25-1
CDR3aa: CASSPEAYSNEQFF; v_gene: TRBV7-3
CDR3aa: CSVGTSGRYEQYF; v_gene: TRBV29-1
CDR3aa: CSAPIPGTAVSNEQFF; v_gene: TRBV20-1
CDR3aa: CASSYSLINEQFF; v_gene: TRBV6-2/TRBV6-3
CDR3aa: CASSLEGSGGANYGYTF; v_gene: TRBV7-9
CDR3aa: CATRRDRPGALSYEQYF; v_gene: TRBV15
CDR3aa: CVSSQADTQYF; v_gene: TRBV4-3
CDR3aa: CASSVQVNNEQFF; v_gene: TRBV5-1
CDR3aa: CASSPGQERGYTF; v_gene: TRBV7-2
CDR3aa: CASSPAYSYYNEQFF; v_gene: TRBV4-3
CDR3aa: CASSYGGQFF; v_gene: TRBV6-2/TRBV6-3
CDR3aa: CAIAGRGITDTQYF; v_gene: TRBV10-3
CDR3aa: CASVLVGAGVETQYF; v_gene: TRBV7-9
CDR3aa: CASRVSGGAFGETQYF; v_gene: TRBV27
CDR3aa: CASRPRGRGRNTEAFF; v_gene: TRBV7-2
CDR3aa: CASSGLQGWSCNEQYF; v_gene: TRBV6-1
CDR3aa: CASSSGTSGSRSKNIQYF; v_gene: TRBV5-1
CDR3aa: CASSISGGAADTQYF; v_gene: TRBV5-4
CDR3aa: CSVLGTGSSGYTF; v_gene: TRBV29-1
CDR3aa: CASSYVGSNQPQHF; v_gene: TRBV6-2/TRBV6-3
CDR3aa: CASSLWTSGIYEQFF; v_gene: TRBV5-1
CDR3aa: CSGYRGPNNEQFF; v_gene: TRBV29-1
CDR3aa: CASSVGGAKNIQYF; v_gene: TRBV5-5
CDR3aa: CSVEGGEAAYEQYF; v_gene: TRBV29-1
CDR3aa: CASSQDWGDEQFF; v_gene: TRBV3-1
CDR3aa: CSAPASAGLNTGELFF; v_gene: TRBV20-1
CDR3aa: CSALSYRDSNQPQHF; v_gene: TRBV20-1
CDR3aa: CASSSNGAYNEQFF; v_gene: TRBV27
CDR3aa: CASSETVTQYF; v_gene: TRBV2
CDR3aa: CASSFTITYEQYF; v_gene: TRBV5-5
CDR3aa: CSARGGGTFNEQFF; v_gene: TRBV20-1
CDR3aa: CASSQDPPPGQGAFTF; v_gene: TRBV4-3
CDR3aa: CATSDSPSSYNEQFF; v_gene: TRBV24-1
CDR3aa: CASSLERLATNEKLFF; v_gene: TRBV5-1
CDR3aa: CASSVGSALYETQYF; v_gene: TRBV7-2
CDR3aa: CASSLRDSNYGYTF; v_gene: TRBV5-1
CDR3aa: CASNVYGYTF; v_gene: TRBV21-1
CDR3aa: CASSQATVGYGYTF; v_gene: TRBV4-2
CDR3aa: CASGDGGWEQYF; v_gene: TRBV7-6
CDR3aa: CSAAQGWSDQPQHF; v_gene: TRBV20-1
CDR3aa: CASSFDRVEEKLFF; v_gene: TRBV27
CDR3aa: CATTKTSGIDEQYF; v_gene: TRBV12-3/TRBV12-4
CDR3aa: CSARPSGQETQYF; v_gene: TRBV20-1